This entry is about one T cell receptor (beta chain). This sample is part of a study of blood T cell repertoires in COVID-19. Whole-study context: Acute and convalescent COVID-19 specimens originated in the United States, Italy and Spain. In each case, the material was cDNA or gDNA derived from T cells, B-cell-depleted T cells, or PBMCs.

CDR3 length: 15 residues. CDR1 is KGHDR and CDR2 is SFDVKD in the germline V gene. Trimming stripped 4 bases from V and 0 bases from J, with 11 bases between. Profiled with immunoSEQ multiplex PCR; TCRdb holds only in-frame clones, not every one. The sample yields 150,000 to 200,000 clones, about 88% seen once. Input material: peripheral blood. This TCR was recovered from a man younger than 35 who had recovered from COVID-19. The chain combines TRBV24-1 with TRBJ2-5; D remains unclear. CDR3 DNA sequence: TGTGCCACCAGTGACTGGGCAGTGTACCAAGAGACCCAGTACTTC. Translating it yields CATSDWAVYQETQYF.